This TCR beta chain was found in a study of CD8 T cells in Susac syndrome. Per the germline V gene, CDR1 is SGHAT and CDR2 is FQDESV (reference sequence). The V end lost 5 bases, the J end lost 0 bases, and 29 bases lay between the germline ends. The CDR3 contains 22 residues. Blood CD8+ and CD4+ T cells underwent high-throughput TCR beta sequencing. Through negative isolation, CD4+ and CD8+ T cells were obtained, while TEMRA cells were enriched using FACS. The RNA, about 0.5 to 1 ug, was put through reverse transcription using random hexamers. The authors amplified TCR beta CDR3 across 54 Vbeta and 13 Jbeta using immunoSEQ multiplex PCR. Using its own MiXCR run on the immunoSEQ multiplex PCR reads, TCRdb lists one record per CDR3 protein. The repertoire has 40,000 to 55,000 distinct CDR3 sequences, 93% of them found once; the top ten carry about 0.51%.

The clonotype was recovered from a human donor with multiple sclerosis. The sequenced material came from CD8+ T cells from PBMCs. This chain uses TRBV11-1 with TRBJ2-6; a possible D gene is TRBD2 (7 bases). The CDR3 here is CASSTGRAGALSLSSGANVLTF. The CDR3 DNA sequence: TGTGCCAGCAGCACGGGGAGGGCGGGGGCTCTTTCGTTGAGCTCTGGGGCCAACGTCCTGACTTTC.